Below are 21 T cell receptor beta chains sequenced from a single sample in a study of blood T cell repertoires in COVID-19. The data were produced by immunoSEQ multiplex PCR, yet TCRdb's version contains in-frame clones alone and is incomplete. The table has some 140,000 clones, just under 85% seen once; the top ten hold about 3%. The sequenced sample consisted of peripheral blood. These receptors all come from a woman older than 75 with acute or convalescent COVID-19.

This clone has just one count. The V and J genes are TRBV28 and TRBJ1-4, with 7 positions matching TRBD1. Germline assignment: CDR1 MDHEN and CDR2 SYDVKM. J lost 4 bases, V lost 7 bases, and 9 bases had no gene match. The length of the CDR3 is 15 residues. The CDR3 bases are TGTGCCAGCACCTTGGGGGACAGTGATAATGAAAAACTGTTTTTT. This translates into CASTLGDSDNEKLFF.

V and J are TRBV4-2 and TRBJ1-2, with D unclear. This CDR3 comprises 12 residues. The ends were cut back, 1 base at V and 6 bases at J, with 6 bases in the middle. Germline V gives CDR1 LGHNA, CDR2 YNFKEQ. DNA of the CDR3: TGTGCCAGCAGCCAAGGCCGCGATGGCTACACCTTC. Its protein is CASSQGRDGYTF.

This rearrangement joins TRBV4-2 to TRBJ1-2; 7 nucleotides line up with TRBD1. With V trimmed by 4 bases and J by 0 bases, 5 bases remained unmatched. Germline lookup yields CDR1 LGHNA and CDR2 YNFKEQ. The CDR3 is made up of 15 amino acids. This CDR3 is CASSLGDSSNYGYTF. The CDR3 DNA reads TGTGCCAGCAGCCTGGGGGACAGTTCTAACTATGGCTACACCTTC.

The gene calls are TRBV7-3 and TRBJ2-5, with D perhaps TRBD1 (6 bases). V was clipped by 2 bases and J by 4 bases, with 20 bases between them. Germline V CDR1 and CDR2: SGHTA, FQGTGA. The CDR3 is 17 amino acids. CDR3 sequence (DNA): TGTGCCAGCAGCTTAGGGGTCGGAAGAGGGGGTGGAGAGACCCAGTACTTC. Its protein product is CASSLGVGRGGGETQYF. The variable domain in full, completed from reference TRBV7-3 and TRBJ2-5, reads GAGVSQTPSNKVTEKGKYVELRCDPISGHTALYWYRQSLGQGPEFLIYFQGTGAADDSGLPNDRFFAVRPEGSVSTLKIQRTERGDSAVYLCASSLGVGRGGGETQYFGPGTRLLVL.

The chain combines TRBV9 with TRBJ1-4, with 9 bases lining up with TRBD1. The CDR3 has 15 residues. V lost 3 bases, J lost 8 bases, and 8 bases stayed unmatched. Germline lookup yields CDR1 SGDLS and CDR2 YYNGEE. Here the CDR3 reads CASSALLGQGEKLFF. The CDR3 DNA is TGTGCCAGCAGCGCCCTTCTGGGACAGGGAGAAAAACTGTTTTTT.

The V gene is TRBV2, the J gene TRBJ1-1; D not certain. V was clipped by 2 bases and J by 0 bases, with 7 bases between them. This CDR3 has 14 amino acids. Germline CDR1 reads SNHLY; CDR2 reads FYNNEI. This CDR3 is CASSERVMNTEAFF. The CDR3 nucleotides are TGTGCCAGCAGTGAACGGGTCATGAACACTGAAGCTTTCTTT.

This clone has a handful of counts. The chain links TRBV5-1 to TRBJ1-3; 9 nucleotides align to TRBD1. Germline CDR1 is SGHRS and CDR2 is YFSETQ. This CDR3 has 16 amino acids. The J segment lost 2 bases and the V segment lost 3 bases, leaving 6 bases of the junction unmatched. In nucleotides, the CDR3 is TGCGCCAGCAGCTCACGGACAGGGGAGGCTGGAAACACCATATATTTT. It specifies CASSSRTGEAGNTIYF.

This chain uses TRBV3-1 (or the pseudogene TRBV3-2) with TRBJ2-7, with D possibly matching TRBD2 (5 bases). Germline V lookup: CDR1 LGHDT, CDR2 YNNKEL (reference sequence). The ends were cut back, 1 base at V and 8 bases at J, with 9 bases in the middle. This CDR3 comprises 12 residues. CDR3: CASSQGEGKQYF. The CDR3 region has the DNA TGTGCCAGCAGCCAAGGCGAGGGAAAGCAGTACTTC.

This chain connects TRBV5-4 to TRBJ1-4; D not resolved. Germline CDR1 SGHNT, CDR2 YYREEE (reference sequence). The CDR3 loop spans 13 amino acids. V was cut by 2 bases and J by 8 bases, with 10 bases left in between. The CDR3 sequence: CASSLEGHEKLFF. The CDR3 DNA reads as TGTGCCAGCAGCTTAGAGGGCCACGAAAAACTGTTTTTT. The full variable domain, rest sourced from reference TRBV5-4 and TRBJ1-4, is ETGVTQSPTHLIKTRGQQVTLRCSSQSGHNTVSWYQQALGQGPQFIFQYYREEENGRGNFPPRFSGLQFPNYSSELNVNALELDDSALYLCASSLEGHEKLFFGSGTQLSVL.

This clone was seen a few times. CDR3: CASSPRGPLYGYTF. DNA of the CDR3: TGTGCCAGCAGCCCCCGCGGGCCCCTCTATGGCTACACCTTC. The gene calls are TRBV9 and TRBJ1-2, with no clear D. V was cut by 4 bases and J by 4 bases, with 14 bases left in between. The germline V gene has CDR1 SGDLS and CDR2 YYNGEE. CDR3 length equals 14 residues.

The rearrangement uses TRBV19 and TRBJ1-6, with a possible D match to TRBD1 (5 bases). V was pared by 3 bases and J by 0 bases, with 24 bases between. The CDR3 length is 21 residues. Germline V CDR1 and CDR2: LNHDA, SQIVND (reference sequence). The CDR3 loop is CASSIGPTTRGSSSYNSPLHF. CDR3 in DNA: TGTGCCAGTAGTATTGGGCCAACTACCCGGGGGTCAAGCTCCTATAATTCACCCCTCCACTTT.

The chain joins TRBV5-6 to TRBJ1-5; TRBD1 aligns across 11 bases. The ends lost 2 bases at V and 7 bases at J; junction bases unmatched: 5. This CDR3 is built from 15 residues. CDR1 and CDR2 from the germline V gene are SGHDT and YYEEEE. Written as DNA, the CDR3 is TGTGCCAGCAGCTTCGGGACAGGGGGTAGACAGCCCCAGCATTTT. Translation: CASSFGTGGRQPQHF. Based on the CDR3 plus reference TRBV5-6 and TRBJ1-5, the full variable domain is DAGVTQSPTHLIKTRGQQVTLRCSPKSGHDTVSWYQQALGQGPQFIFQYYEEEERQRGNFPDRFSGHQFPNYSSELNVNALLLGDSALYLCASSFGTGGRQPQHFGDGTRLSIL.

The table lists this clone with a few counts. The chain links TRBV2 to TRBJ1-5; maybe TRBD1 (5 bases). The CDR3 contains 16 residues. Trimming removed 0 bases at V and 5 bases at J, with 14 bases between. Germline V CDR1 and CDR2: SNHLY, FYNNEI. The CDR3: CASSEARQGYYQPQHF. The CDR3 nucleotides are TGTGCCAGCAGTGAAGCGCGGCAGGGCTATTATCAGCCCCAGCATTTT.

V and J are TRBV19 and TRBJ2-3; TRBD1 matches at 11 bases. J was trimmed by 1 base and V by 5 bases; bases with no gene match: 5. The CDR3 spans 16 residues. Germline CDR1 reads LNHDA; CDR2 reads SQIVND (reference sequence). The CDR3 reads CASSLGTGGRTDTQYF. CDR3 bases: TGTGCCAGTAGTCTGGGGACAGGGGGTCGCACAGATACGCAGTATTTT.

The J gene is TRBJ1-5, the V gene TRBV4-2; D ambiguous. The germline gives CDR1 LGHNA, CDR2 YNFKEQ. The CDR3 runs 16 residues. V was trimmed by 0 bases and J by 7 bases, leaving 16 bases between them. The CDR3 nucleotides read TGTGCCAGCAGCCAAGATAGTAACAGCGGCTACCAGCCCCAGCATTTT. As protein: CASSQDSNSGYQPQHF.

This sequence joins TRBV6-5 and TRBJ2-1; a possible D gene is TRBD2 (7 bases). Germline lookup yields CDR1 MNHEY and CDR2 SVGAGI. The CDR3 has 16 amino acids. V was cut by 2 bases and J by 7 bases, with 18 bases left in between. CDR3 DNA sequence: TGTGCCAGCAGTTACCGTATGACGGGGGGCCTAAATGAGCAGTTCTTC. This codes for CASSYRMTGGLNEQFF.

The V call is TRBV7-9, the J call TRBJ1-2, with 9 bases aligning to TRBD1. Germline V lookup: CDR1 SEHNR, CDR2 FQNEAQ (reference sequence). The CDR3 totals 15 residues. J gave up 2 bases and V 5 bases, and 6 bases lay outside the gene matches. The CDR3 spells CASSTGTGPNYGYTF. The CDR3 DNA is TGTGCCAGCAGCACCGGGACAGGGCCCAACTATGGCTACACCTTC.

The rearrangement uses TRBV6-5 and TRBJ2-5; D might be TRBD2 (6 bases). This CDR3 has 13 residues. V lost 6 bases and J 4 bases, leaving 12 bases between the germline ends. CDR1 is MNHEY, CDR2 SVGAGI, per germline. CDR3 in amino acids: CASSEVGGETQYF. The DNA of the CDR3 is TGTGCCAGCAGCGAGGTGGGGGGAGAGACCCAGTACTTC.

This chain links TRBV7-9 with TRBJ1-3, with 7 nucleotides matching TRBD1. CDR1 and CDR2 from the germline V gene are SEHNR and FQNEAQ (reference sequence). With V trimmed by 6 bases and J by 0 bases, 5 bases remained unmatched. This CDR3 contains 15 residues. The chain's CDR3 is CASSPTGASGNTIYF. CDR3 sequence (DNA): TGTGCCAGCAGTCCAACAGGGGCCTCTGGAAACACCATATATTTT.

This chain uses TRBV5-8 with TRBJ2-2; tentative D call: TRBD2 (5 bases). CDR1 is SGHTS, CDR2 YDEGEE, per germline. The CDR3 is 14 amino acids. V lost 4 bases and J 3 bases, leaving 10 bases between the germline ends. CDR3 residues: CASSRGYDTGELFF. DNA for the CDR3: TGTGCCAGCAGCCGGGGTTATGACACCGGGGAGCTGTTTTTT. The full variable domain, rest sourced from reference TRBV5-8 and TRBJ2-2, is EAGVTQSPTHLIKTRGQQATLRCSPISGHTSVYWYQQALGLGLQFLLWYDEGEERNRGNFPPRFSGRQFPNYSSELNVNALELEDSALYLCASSRGYDTGELFFGEGSRLTVL.

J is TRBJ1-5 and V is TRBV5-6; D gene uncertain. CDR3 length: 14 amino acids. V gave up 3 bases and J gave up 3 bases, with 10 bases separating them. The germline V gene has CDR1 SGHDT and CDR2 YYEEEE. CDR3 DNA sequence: TGTGCCAGCAGCTCCCGCCAGTTCAATCAGCCCCAGCATTTT. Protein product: CASSSRQFNQPQHF.